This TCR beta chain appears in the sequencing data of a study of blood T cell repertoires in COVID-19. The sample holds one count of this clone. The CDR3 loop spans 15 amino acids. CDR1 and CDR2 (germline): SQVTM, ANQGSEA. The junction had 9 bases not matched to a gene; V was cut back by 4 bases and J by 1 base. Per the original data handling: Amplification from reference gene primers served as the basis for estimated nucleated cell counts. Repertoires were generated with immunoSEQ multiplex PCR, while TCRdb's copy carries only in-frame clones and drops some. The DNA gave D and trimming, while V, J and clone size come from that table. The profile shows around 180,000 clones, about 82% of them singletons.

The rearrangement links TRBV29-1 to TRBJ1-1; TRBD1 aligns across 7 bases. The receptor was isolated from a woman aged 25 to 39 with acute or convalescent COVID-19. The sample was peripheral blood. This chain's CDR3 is CSVAPGGIGNTEAFF. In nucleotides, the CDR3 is TGCAGCGTTGCCCCAGGGGGAATAGGGAACACTGAAGCTTTCTTT.